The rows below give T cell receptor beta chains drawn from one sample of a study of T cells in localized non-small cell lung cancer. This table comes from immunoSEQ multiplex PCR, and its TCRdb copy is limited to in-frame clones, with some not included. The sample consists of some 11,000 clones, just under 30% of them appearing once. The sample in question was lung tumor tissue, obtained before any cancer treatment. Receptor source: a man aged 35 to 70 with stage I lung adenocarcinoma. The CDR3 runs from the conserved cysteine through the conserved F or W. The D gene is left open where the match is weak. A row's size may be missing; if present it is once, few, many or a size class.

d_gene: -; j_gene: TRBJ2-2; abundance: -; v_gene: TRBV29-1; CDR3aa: CSVGPSPGELFF; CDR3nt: TGCAGCGTCGGTCCTTCCCCCGGGGAGCTGTTTTTT
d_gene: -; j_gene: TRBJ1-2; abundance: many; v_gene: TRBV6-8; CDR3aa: CASSFSGARGHNGYTF; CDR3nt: TGTGCCAGCAGTTTTTCTGGGGCCAGGGGTCATAATGGCTACACCTTC
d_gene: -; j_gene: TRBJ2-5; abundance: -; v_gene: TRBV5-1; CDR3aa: CASSLVGGTETQYF; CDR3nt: TGCGCCAGCAGCTTGGTTGGGGGAACAGAGACCCAGTACTTC
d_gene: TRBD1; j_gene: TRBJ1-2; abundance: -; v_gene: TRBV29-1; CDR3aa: CSAIPGQGSTYGYTF; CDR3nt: TGCAGCGCAATCCCGGGACAGGGGTCGACCTATGGCTACACCTTC
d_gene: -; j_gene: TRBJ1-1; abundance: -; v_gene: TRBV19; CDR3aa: CASLGRRLNTEAFF; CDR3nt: TGTGCCAGTTTAGGACGGAGGCTGAACACTGAAGCTTTCTTT
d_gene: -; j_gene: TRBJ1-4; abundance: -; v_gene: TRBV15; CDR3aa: CATSRRDQRREKLFF; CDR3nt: TGTGCCACCAGCAGAAGGGACCAAAGGAGGGAAAAACTGTTTTTT
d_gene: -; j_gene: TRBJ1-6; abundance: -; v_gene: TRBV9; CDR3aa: CASSVAPAGNSPLHF; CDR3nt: TGTGCCAGCAGCGTAGCCCCAGCTGGTAATTCACCCCTCCACTTT
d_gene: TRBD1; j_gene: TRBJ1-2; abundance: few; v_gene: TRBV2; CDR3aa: CASSTDRGYGYTF; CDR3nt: TGTGCCAGCAGCACGGACAGGGGGTATGGCTACACCTTC
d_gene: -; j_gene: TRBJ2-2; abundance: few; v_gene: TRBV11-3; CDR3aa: CASRWDLANTGELFF; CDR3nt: TGTGCCAGCAGGTGGGACCTCGCGAACACCGGGGAGCTGTTTTTT
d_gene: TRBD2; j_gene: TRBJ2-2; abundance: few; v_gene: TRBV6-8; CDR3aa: CASSFRGGNTGELFF; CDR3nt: TGTGCCAGCAGTTTCCGGGGGGGGAACACCGGGGAGCTGTTTTTT
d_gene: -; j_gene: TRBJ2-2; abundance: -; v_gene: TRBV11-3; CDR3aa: CASSRPIGPQGGELFF; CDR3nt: TGTGCCAGCAGCCGACCAATTGGCCCTCAAGGAGGGGAGCTGTTTTTT
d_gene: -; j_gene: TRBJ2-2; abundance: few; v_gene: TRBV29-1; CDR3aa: CSVVWEGAHTGELFF; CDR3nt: TGCAGCGTGGTGTGGGAGGGGGCGCACACCGGGGAGCTGTTTTTT
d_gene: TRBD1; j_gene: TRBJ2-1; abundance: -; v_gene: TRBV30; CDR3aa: CAWKRDRGYNEQFF; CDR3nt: TGTGCCTGGAAGCGGGACAGGGGATACAATGAGCAGTTCTTC
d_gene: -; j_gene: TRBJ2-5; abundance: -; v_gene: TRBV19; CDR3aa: CASSVGTSKNQETQYF; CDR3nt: TGTGCCAGTAGTGTCGGAACTTCGAAAAACCAAGAGACCCAGTACTTC
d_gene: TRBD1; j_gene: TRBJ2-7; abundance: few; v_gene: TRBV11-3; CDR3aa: CASSQTGGISYEQYF; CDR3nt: TGTGCCAGCAGCCAAACAGGGGGCATATCCTACGAGCAGTACTTC
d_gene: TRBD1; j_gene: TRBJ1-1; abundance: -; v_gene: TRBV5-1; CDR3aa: CASSPGQGNTEAFF; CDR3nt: TGCGCCAGCAGCCCCGGACAGGGGAACACTGAAGCTTTCTTT
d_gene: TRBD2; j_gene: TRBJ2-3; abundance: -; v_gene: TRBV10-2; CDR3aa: CASSETRFSGATDTQYF; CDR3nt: TGCGCCAGCAGTGAGACCCGGTTTAGCGGGGCCACAGATACGCAGTATTTT
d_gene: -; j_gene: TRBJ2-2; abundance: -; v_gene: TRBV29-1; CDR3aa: CSVEGRGKADGELFF; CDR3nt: TGCAGCGTTGAAGGGAGGGGGAAGGCGGACGGGGAGCTGTTTTTT
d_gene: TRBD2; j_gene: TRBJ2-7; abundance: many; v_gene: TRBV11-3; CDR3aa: CASTATSGEIYEQYF; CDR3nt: TGTGCCAGCACTGCGACTAGCGGGGAAATCTACGAGCAGTACTTC
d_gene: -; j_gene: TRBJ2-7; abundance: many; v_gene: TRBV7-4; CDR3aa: CASSPWVIGYEQYF; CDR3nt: TGTGCCAGCAGCCCTTGGGTTATAGGCTACGAGCAGTACTTC
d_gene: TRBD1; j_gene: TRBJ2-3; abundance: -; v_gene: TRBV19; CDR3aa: CASSIGTGVRDTQYF; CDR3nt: TGTGCCAGTAGTATCGGGACAGGGGTTCGGGATACGCAGTATTTT
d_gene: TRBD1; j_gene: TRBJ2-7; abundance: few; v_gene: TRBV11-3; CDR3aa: CASSLSHGTGTYEQYF; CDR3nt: TGTGCCAGCAGCTTATCCCATGGGACAGGGACCTACGAGCAGTACTTC
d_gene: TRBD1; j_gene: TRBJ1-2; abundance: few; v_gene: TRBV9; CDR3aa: CASSVVPQDRVYGYTF; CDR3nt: TGTGCCAGCAGCGTAGTTCCCCAGGACAGGGTCTATGGCTACACCTTC
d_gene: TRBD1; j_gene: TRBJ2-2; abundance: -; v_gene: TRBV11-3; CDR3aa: CASSPTGGLDGELFF; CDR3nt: TGTGCCAGCAGCCCGACAGGGGGATTGGACGGGGAGCTGTTTTTT
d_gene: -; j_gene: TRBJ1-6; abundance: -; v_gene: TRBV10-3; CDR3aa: CAISESPTGASGGSPLHF; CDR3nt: TGTGCCATCAGTGAGTCCCCCACGGGGGCTTCGGGTGGTTCACCCCTCCACTTT
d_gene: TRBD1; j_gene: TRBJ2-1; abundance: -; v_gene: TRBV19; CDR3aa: CASSIVGQSVNEQFF; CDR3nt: TGTGCCAGTAGTATAGTGGGACAGTCTGTAAATGAGCAGTTCTTC
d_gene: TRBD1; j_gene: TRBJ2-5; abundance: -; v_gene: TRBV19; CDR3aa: CASSSRTGNAETQYF; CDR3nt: TGTGCCAGTAGTAGCCGGACAGGTAATGCGGAGACCCAGTACTTC
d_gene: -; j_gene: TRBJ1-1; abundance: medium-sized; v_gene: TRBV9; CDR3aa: CASSQGLDEAFF; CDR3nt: TGTGCCAGCAGCCAAGGGTTGGATGAAGCTTTCTTT
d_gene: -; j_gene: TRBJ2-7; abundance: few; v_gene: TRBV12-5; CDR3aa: CASGRMGIGGPYEQYF; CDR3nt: TGTGCCAGCGGAAGGATGGGGATCGGTGGGCCCTACGAGCAGTACTTC
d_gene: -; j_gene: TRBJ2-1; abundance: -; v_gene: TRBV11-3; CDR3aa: CASSLGSAGINEQFF; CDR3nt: TGTGCCAGCAGCTTAGGCAGCGCGGGGATCAATGAGCAGTTCTTC
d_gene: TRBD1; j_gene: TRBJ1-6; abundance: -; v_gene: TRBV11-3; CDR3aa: CASSLRPGTGSSPLHF; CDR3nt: TGTGCCAGCAGCTTACGGCCCGGGACAGGGTCTTCACCCCTCCACTTT
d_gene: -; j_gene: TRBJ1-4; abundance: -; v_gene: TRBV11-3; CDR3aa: CASSLFVRQGALEKLFF; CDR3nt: TGTGCCAGCAGCCTCTTCGTCCGTCAAGGGGCTCTAGAAAAACTGTTTTTT
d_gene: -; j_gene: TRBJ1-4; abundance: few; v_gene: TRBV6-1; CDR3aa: CASSEVGLGTNEKLFF; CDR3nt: TGTGCCAGCAGTGAAGTCGGGCTAGGAACTAATGAAAAACTGTTTTTT
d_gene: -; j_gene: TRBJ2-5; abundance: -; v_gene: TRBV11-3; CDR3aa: CASSTGQSHQETQYF; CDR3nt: TGTGCCAGCAGCACCGGACAGAGCCACCAAGAGACCCAGTACTTC
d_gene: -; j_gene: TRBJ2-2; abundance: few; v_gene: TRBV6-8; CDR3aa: CASSPQRRSNTGELFF; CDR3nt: TGTGCCAGCAGTCCCCAGCGGAGGTCGAACACCGGGGAGCTGTTTTTT
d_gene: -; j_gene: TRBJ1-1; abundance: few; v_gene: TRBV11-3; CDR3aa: CASSFEDSPNTEAFF; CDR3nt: TGTGCCAGCAGCTTTGAGGACAGCCCGAACACTGAAGCTTTCTTT
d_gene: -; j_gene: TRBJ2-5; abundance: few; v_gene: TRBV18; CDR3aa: CASSPPAQETQYF; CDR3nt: TGTGCCAGCTCACCTCCGGCTCAAGAGACCCAGTACTTC
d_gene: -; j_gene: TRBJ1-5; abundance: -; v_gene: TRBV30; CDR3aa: CAWSPPPPGPLDQPQHF; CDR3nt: TGTGCCTGGAGCCCACCCCCACCGGGACCGCTTGATCAGCCCCAGCATTTT
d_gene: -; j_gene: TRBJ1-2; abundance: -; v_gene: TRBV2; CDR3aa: CASSEAGGGGYGYTF; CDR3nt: TGTGCCAGCAGTGAAGCTGGGGGAGGGGGCTATGGCTACACCTTC
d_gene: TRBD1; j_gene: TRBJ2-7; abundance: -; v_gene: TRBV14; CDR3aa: CASSGTGVYEQYF; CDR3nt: TGTGCCAGCTCCGGGACAGGGGTCTACGAGCAGTACTTC
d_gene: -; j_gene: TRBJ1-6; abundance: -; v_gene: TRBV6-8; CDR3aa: CAISIGTVNSPLHF; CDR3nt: TGTGCCATCAGCATCGGGACGGTGAATTCACCCCTCCACTTT
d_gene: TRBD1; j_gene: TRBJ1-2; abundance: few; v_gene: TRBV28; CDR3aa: CASSDRARGYTF; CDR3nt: TGTGCCAGCAGTGACAGGGCAAGGGGCTACACCTTC
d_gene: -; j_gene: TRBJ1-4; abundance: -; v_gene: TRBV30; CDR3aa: CAWRESNKGGEKLFF; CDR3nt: TGTGCCTGGAGAGAATCTAACAAGGGGGGAGAAAAACTGTTTTTT
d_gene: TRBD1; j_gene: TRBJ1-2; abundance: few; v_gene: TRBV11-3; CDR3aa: CASSLMRQGSYGYTF; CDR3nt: TGTGCCAGCAGCCTTATGAGACAGGGATCCTATGGCTACACCTTC
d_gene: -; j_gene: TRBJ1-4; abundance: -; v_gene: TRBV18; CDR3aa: CASSWDLNEKLFF; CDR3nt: TGTGCCAGCTCATGGGACCTTAATGAAAAACTGTTTTTT
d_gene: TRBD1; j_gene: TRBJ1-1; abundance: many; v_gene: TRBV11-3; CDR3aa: CASSLGQGTTEAFF; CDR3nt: TGTGCCAGCAGCTTGGGACAGGGGACCACTGAAGCTTTCTTT
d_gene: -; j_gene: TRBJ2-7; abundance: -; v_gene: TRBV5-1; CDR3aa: CASSLEAGTYEQYF; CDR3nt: TGCGCCAGCAGCTTGGAGGCAGGGACCTACGAGCAGTACTTC
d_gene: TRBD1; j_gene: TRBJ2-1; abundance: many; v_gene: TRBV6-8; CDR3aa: CASSGDRIGREQFF; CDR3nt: TGTGCCAGCAGTGGGGACAGGATCGGCCGTGAGCAGTTCTTC